Shown below are 24 T cell receptor beta chains from a single sample sequenced in a study of blood T cell dynamics during melanoma immunotherapy (dated by TCRdb to 2018 to 2021). The sample's time point, from its label and the paper: pre-treatment baseline. Library prep was done by the immunoSEQ multiplex PCR assay. The table was pulled from immuneACCESS by TCRdb, which kept in-frame rearrangements only. Such tables lose some clones; where checked, under half of the loss comes from unresolved V genes, and the rest has no known cause. Recorded for this sample are some 13,000 clones; about 90% of them occurred a single time. The top ten clonotypes cover around 0.18% of the sample. The material sequenced was effector memory CD8+ T cells from blood, taken from a patient treated with checkpoint blockade. The receptors were gathered from a human donor with melanoma.

The chain has TRBV2 and TRBJ2-2, with D possibly TRBD2 on 5 matching bases. This CDR3 has 16 residues. Germline lookup yields CDR1 SNHLY and CDR2 FYNNEI. V dropped 7 bases and J dropped 5 bases, with 20 bases sitting between them. The CDR3 loop is CASIPPGSGVTGELFF. The CDR3 nucleotides are TGTGCCAGCATCCCGCCGGGGTCCGGAGTTACCGGGGAGCTGTTTTTT.

The chain carries TRBV11-2 and TRBJ2-7; D gene uncertain. This CDR3 spans 14 amino acids. The germline V gene encodes CDR1 SGHAT and CDR2 FQNNGV. V was clipped by 2 bases and J by 1 base, with 9 bases between them. For the CDR3, the DNA is TGTGCCAGCAGCTTATGGAACAGATCCTACGAGCAGTACTTC. Its translation: CASSLWNRSYEQYF. Filled out from reference TRBV11-2 and TRBJ2-7, the complete variable domain reads EAGVAQSPRYKIIEKRQSVAFWCNPISGHATLYWYQQILGQGPKLLIQFQNNGVVDDSQLPKDRFSAERLKGVDSTLKIQPAKLEDSAVYLCASSLWNRSYEQYFGPGTRLTVT.

The rearrangement links TRBV19 to TRBJ2-5, with D maybe TRBD2 (7 bases). The end of the DNA aligns better with TRBJ2-7, so the J call may be wrong. CDR3 size: 14 residues. Germline V gives CDR1 LNHDA, CDR2 SQIVND (reference sequence). CDR3 sequence: CASSIAGGPYEQYF. In DNA, the CDR3 is TGTGCCAGTAGTATAGCGGGGGGCCCCTACGAGCAGTACTTC.

The rearrangement links TRBV27 to TRBJ2-7; D gene unclear. The length of the CDR3 is 14 residues. CDR1 is MNHEY, CDR2 SMNVEV, per germline (reference sequence). The V end was cut by 3 bases, the J end by 2 bases, with 11 bases between. The CDR3 region has the DNA TGTGCCAGCAGTTTTGTTGTTGCCCCCTACGAGCAGTACTTC. This encodes CASSFVVAPYEQYF.

This sequence joins TRBV28 and TRBJ2-3, with D maybe TRBD2 (7 bases). Germline CDR1 MDHEN, CDR2 SYDVKM. The CDR3 covers 15 residues. The ends were cut back, 5 bases at V and 3 bases at J, with 15 bases in the middle. The CDR3 region has the DNA TGTGCCAGCAGTCCCCTCGGGGGGCTAACAGATACGCAGTATTTT. This gives the protein CASSPLGGLTDTQYF.

The chain uses TRBV2 and TRBJ2-5; 7 bases fit TRBD1. CDR1 SNHLY and CDR2 FYNNEI come from the germline V gene. CDR3 length equals 14 residues. The junction had 10 bases not matched to a gene; V was cut back by 7 bases and J by 5 bases. The CDR3 sequence is CASMDAGTVETQYF. The CDR3 DNA reads as TGTGCCAGCATGGATGCTGGGACAGTGGAGACCCAGTACTTC. Variable domain in full (rest from reference TRBV2 and TRBJ2-5): EPEVTQTPSHQVTQMGQEVILRCVPISNHLYFYWYRQILGQKVEFLVSFYNNEISEKSEIFDDQFSVERPDGSNFTLKIRSTKLEDSAMYFCASMDAGTVETQYFGPGTRLLVL.

The rearrangement joins TRBV25-1 to TRBJ2-5, with D perhaps being TRBD1 or TRBD2 (7 bases each). From germline, CDR1 is MGHDK and CDR2 SYGVNS. This CDR3 has 15 residues. Trimming took 6 bases from V and 4 from J, leaving 18 bases between them. The CDR3 region is CASRPGVRGGETQYF. The DNA of the CDR3 is TGTGCCAGCAGGCCCGGGGTCAGGGGGGGAGAGACCCAGTACTTC.

The chain joins TRBV28 to TRBJ2-7, with D hard to call. The germline gives CDR1 MDHEN, CDR2 SYDVKM. The CDR3 has 12 residues. V gave up 2 bases and J gave up 7 bases, with 9 bases separating them. The CDR3 region has the DNA TGTGCCAGCAGTTTACCCCGTCGTGAGCAGTACTTC. This codes for CASSLPRREQYF.

The chain recombines TRBV6-1 with TRBJ2-7; TRBD1 matches at 7 bases. CDR1 and CDR2 (germline): MNHNS, SASEGT. V lost 4 bases to trimming and J lost 1 base; unmatched junction nucleotides: 7. The CDR3 spans 15 residues. For the CDR3, the DNA is TGTGCCAGCAGTGTTCCTTGGACAGGTTCCTACGAGCAGTACTTC. Translation: CASSVPWTGSYEQYF.

CDR3 loop: CASSFSSLGQETQYF. In DNA form, the CDR3 reads TGTGCCAGCAGTTTTTCGAGTTTGGGGCAAGAGACCCAGTACTTC. The rearrangement links TRBV27 to TRBJ2-5; D is ambiguous. V dropped 3 bases and J dropped 2 bases, with 13 bases sitting between them. Germline CDR1 and CDR2: MNHEY and SMNVEV (reference sequence). The CDR3 totals 15 residues.

The chain has TRBV2 and TRBJ1-2; D remains unclear. Trimming removed 1 base at V and 7 bases at J, with 16 bases between. Germline V gives CDR1 SNHLY, CDR2 FYNNEI. The CDR3 loop spans 15 amino acids. The CDR3 is CASSEGLFPQPGYTF. For the CDR3, the DNA is TGTGCCAGCAGTGAAGGGCTCTTCCCTCAACCTGGCTACACCTTC.

The V call is TRBV15, the J call TRBJ1-4; tentatively, D is TRBD1 (6 bases). The CDR3 contains 19 residues. Per the germline V gene, CDR1 is LNHNV and CDR2 is YYDKDF (reference sequence). The V end was cut by 0 bases, the J end by 3 bases, with 20 bases between. CDR3 residues: CATSRDPETGGAANEKLFF. DNA for the CDR3: TGTGCCACCAGCAGAGATCCGGAGACGGGGGGCGCGGCTAATGAAAAACTGTTTTTT.

V and J are TRBV30 and TRBJ1-1; D is undetermined. CDR3 size: 14 residues. Germline assignment: CDR1 GTSNPN and CDR2 SVGIG (reference sequence). V lost 5 bases, J lost 6 bases, and 19 bases lay in between. CDR3 sequence (DNA): TGTGCCTGGGTGGGTATAGGAGTATTGGCTGAAGCTTTCTTT. It specifies CAWVGIGVLAEAFF.

V gene TRBV27 combines with J gene TRBJ2-3; D gene ambiguous. The V end was cut by 0 bases, the J end by 6 bases, with 10 bases between. Germline values: CDR1 MNHEY, CDR2 SMNVEV (reference sequence). The CDR3 length is 14 residues. CDR3 nucleotides: TGTGCCAGCAGTTTATCAGGCCTCGCGGATACGCAGTATTTT. Translation: CASSLSGLADTQYF.

There are a few counts of this clone. The J gene is TRBJ2-3, the V gene TRBV6-5; 10 bases agree with TRBD2. Germline CDR1 MNHEY, CDR2 SVGAGI. The CDR3 sequence is 13 residues long. J was trimmed by 5 bases and V by 6 bases; bases with no gene match: 2. CDR3: CASRKREGDTQYF. The CDR3, as DNA: TGTGCCAGCAGAAAGCGGGAGGGAGATACGCAGTATTTT.

The V call is TRBV14, the J call TRBJ2-7; either TRBD1 or TRBD2 may supply D (5 bases each). Germline lookup yields CDR1 SGHDN and CDR2 FVKESK. The CDR3 spans 17 residues. V shed 0 bases and J shed 0 bases, with 15 bases lying between them. CDR3 residues: CASSQDRGGTLSYEQYF. The CDR3 coding sequence is TGTGCCAGCAGCCAAGATAGGGGTGGGACCCTCTCCTACGAGCAGTACTTC.

This clone was counted once. J is TRBJ2-2 and V is TRBV5-1, with no clear D. The V end lost 3 bases, the J end lost 8 bases, and 8 bases lay between the germline ends. CDR3 length equals 12 residues. Germline loops: CDR1 SGHRS, CDR2 YFSETQ. As DNA, the CDR3 is TGCGCCAGCAGCTACCCCGGGGGGGAGCTGTTTTTT. Translation gives CASSYPGGELFF.

V gene TRBV30 combines with J gene TRBJ2-2, with D hard to call. The CDR3 sequence is 14 residues long. From germline, CDR1 is GTSNPN and CDR2 SVGIG (reference sequence). V shed 4 bases and J shed 2 bases, with 11 bases lying between them. CDR3 sequence: CAWTGLINTGELFF. The CDR3 DNA sequence: TGTGCCTGGACTGGCCTCATAAACACCGGGGAGCTGTTTTTT.

The V call is TRBV27, the J call TRBJ1-5; D unclear. V dropped 2 bases and J dropped 1 base, with 6 bases sitting between them. Per the germline V gene, CDR1 is MNHEY and CDR2 is SMNVEV (reference sequence). CDR3 length: 14 residues. CDR3 coding DNA: TGTGCCAGCAGTTTAGGAGGGAGCAATCAGCCCCAGCATTTT. It is translated as CASSLGGSNQPQHF.

This CDR3 reads CASSQPGQGAYNSPLHF. The DNA of the CDR3 is TGCGCCAGCAGCCAACCGGGACAGGGGGCCTATAATTCACCCCTCCACTTT. The chain carries TRBV4-1 and TRBJ1-6; 11 bases are a match to TRBD1. The CDR3 contains 17 residues. The J segment lost 2 bases and the V segment lost 2 bases, leaving 2 bases of the junction unmatched. Germline V gene lookup returns CDR1 MGHRA and CDR2 YSYEKL.

Written as DNA, the CDR3 is TGTGCCAGCAGTTTGTCGGCTCCAATCTCTGGAAACACCATATATTTT. Translating gives CASSLSAPISGNTIYF. The chain has TRBV28 and TRBJ1-3, with no clear D. The CDR3 loop spans 16 amino acids. The germline V gene has CDR1 MDHEN and CDR2 SYDVKM. Trimming removed 3 bases at V and 0 bases at J, with 12 bases between.

The chain joins TRBV2 to TRBJ1-5; D is undetermined. The CDR3 consists of 14 residues. V dropped 6 bases and J dropped 0 bases, with 9 bases sitting between them. Looked up from germline, CDR1 is SNHLY and CDR2 is FYNNEI. The CDR3 nucleotides read TGTGCCAGCAGCCTAGCCCTTAGCAATCAGCCCCAGCATTTT. This translates into CASSLALSNQPQHF.

The J gene is TRBJ2-7, the V gene TRBV11-2; 11 bases fit TRBD1. Trimming removed 8 bases from V and 2 bases from J; junction bases left unmatched: 5. The germline V gene encodes CDR1 SGHAT and CDR2 FQNNGV. This CDR3 is built from 14 residues. The DNA for the CDR3 is TGTGCCAGCCGGTGGGACAGGGGGGCCTACGAGCAGTACTTC. This sequence encodes CASRWDRGAYEQYF.

This clone is a singleton in its sample. The V gene is TRBV9, the J gene TRBJ1-4; a weak D match, TRBD1 (6 bases). The germline gives CDR1 SGDLS, CDR2 YYNGEE. The length of the CDR3 is 15 residues. Trimming removed 3 bases at V and 7 bases at J, with 16 bases between. The CDR3 spells CASSEGGGAGEKLFF. Here the CDR3 DNA reads TGTGCCAGCAGCGAGGGGGGAGGGGCTGGTGAAAAACTGTTTTTT.